The 14 T cell receptor beta chains in this list originate from one sample, sequenced in a study of CD8 T cells in Susac syndrome. Random hexamers were used to reverse transcribe the RNA input (about 0.5 to 1 ug). TCRdb re-derived calls from the immunoSEQ multiplex PCR reads in MiXCR, one entry per CDR3 protein. This repertoire shows under 20,000 distinct CDR3 sequences, approximately 95% found once; its top ten account for roughly 0.2%. Sequenced material: CD8+ T cells from PBMCs. The receptor source for this set is a human donor in good health.

The V call is TRBV6-5, the J call TRBJ1-1; weak D call: TRBD1 (6 bases). With 6 bases removed from V and 1 base from J, the gap between germline ends came to 15 bases. Germline assignment: CDR1 MNHEY and CDR2 SVGAGI. CDR3 length: 15 residues. CDR3 amino acids: CASSVATGANTEAFF. The DNA for the CDR3 is TGTGCCAGCAGCGTAGCCACGGGGGCGAACACTGAAGCTTTCTTT.

The chain joins TRBV18 to TRBJ1-1; possible D gene TRBD1, 5 bases. This CDR3 spans 14 amino acids. Per germline, CDR1 KGHSH and CDR2 LQKENI. Trimming stripped 3 bases from V and 6 bases from J, with 14 bases between. CDR3 nucleotides: TGTGCCAGCTCACCGGTAGGGGATGGTGCTGAAGCTTTCTTT. This encodes CASSPVGDGAEAFF.

This chain connects TRBV7-9 to TRBJ2-5; 9 bases match TRBD1. Germline assignment: CDR1 SEHNR and CDR2 FQNEAQ (reference sequence). After removal of 5 bases from V and 1 base from J, the junction contained 8 bases not matched to a gene. The CDR3 totals 16 residues. CDR3 DNA sequence: TGTGCCAGCAGCCCTCGGGACAGGGCCTCCCAAGAGACCCAGTACTTC. Translation: CASSPRDRASQETQYF.

This sequence joins TRBV27 and TRBJ2-2; 8 bases agree with TRBD1. From germline, CDR1 is MNHEY and CDR2 SMNVEV (reference sequence). V was pared by 3 bases and J by 3 bases, with 6 bases of the junction left unmatched. The CDR3 is 16 residues long. This chain's CDR3 is CASSFGQGGDTGELFF. The CDR3 region has the DNA TGTGCCAGCAGTTTCGGACAGGGTGGGGACACCGGGGAGCTGTTTTTT.

V and J are TRBV20-1 and TRBJ2-7; TRBD2 might be the D (5 bases). CDR1 and CDR2 from the germline V gene are DFQATT and SNEGSKA (reference sequence). This CDR3 comprises 13 residues. Trimming took off 1 base at V and 3 bases at J, with 10 bases between the two ends. CDR3 sequence (DNA): TGCAGTGCTAGAGGGACTGTGGACTACGAGCAGTACTTC. The encoded protein is CSARGTVDYEQYF.

The chain uses TRBV19 and TRBJ2-7, with a tentative D call TRBD1 (6 bases). The V and J ends lost 3 bases and 2 bases respectively, with 11 bases between them. Germline V gene lookup returns CDR1 LNHDA and CDR2 SQIVND (reference sequence). This CDR3 is built from 14 residues. The CDR3 bases are TGTGCCAGTAGTATGTTGACAGGCACCTACGAGCAGTACTTC. It specifies CASSMLTGTYEQYF.

The chain has TRBV2 and TRBJ2-1, with 11 positions matching TRBD1. CDR1 and CDR2 from the germline V gene are SNHLY and FYNNEI. The CDR3 sequence is 20 residues long. V lost 10 bases and J lost 0; bases outside the gene matches: 20. The CDR3: CATISMRTGGPKSSYNEQFF. CDR3 sequence (DNA): TGTGCCACCATTTCAATGCGGACAGGGGGCCCGAAGAGCTCCTACAATGAGCAGTTCTTC.

The V call is TRBV28, the J call TRBJ2-3, with D perhaps matching TRBD1 (7 bases). This CDR3 comprises 17 residues. V lost 3 bases and J lost 0, with 16 bases in between. Looked up from germline, CDR1 is MDHEN and CDR2 is SYDVKM. In nucleotides, the CDR3 is TGTGCCAGCAGTTTGGCGGGGACAGCTCAGAGCACAGATACGCAGTATTTT. This codes for CASSLAGTAQSTDTQYF. Full variable domain (rest looked up from reference TRBV28 and TRBJ2-3): DVKVTQSSRYLVKRTGEKVFLECVQDMDHENMFWYRQDPGLGLRLIYFSYDVKMKEKGDIPEGYSVSREKKERFSLILESASTNQTSMYLCASSLAGTAQSTDTQYFGPGTRLTVL.

The rearrangement uses TRBV7-2 and TRBJ1-5; 9 bases are a match to TRBD1. Looked up from germline, CDR1 is SGHTA and CDR2 is FQGNSA. V gave up 5 bases and J gave up 6 bases; unmatched junction bases: 8. The CDR3 has 15 amino acids. The CDR3 is CASSPLGTGFQPQHF. The CDR3 bases are TGTGCCAGCAGCCCACTCGGGACAGGGTTTCAGCCCCAGCATTTT.

The chain uses TRBV27 and TRBJ2-1; 9 positions agree with TRBD1. The V gene end was trimmed by 5 bases and the J gene end by 10 bases; junction bases not matched to a gene: 9. CDR1 is MNHEY and CDR2 is SMNVEV in the germline V gene (reference sequence). CDR3 length equals 14 residues. The CDR3 loop is CASSVRDRVVEQFF. The CDR3 DNA follows: TGTGCCAGCAGTGTCCGGGACAGGGTAGTAGAGCAGTTCTTC.

The chain combines TRBV5-1 with TRBJ1-1, with D maybe TRBD1 (5 bases). The CDR3 length is 17 residues. Germline CDR1 SGHRS, CDR2 YFSETQ. The germline V and J ends were trimmed by 4 bases and 2 bases, with 21 bases remaining between them. The CDR3 loop is CASSPHAYPGGNTEAFF. CDR3 DNA sequence: TGCGCCAGCAGCCCTCATGCTTATCCGGGGGGTAACACTGAAGCTTTCTTT. Supplemented by reference TRBV5-1 and TRBJ1-1, the full variable domain reads KAGVTQTPRYLIKTRGQQVTLSCSPISGHRSVSWYQQTPGQGLQFLFEYFSETQRNKGNFPGRFSGRQFSNSRSEMNVSTLELGDSALYLCASSPHAYPGGNTEAFFGQGTRLTVV.

The V gene is TRBV5-6, the J gene TRBJ1-5; D may be TRBD1 (6 bases). Germline lookup yields CDR1 SGHDT and CDR2 YYEEEE. Deletions cut 4 bases from V and 2 bases from J, with 16 bases between. CDR3 length equals 16 residues. CDR3 in DNA: TGTGCCAGCAGCCTGGGGGCGGGGGGAGGCAATCAGCCCCAGCATTTT. This encodes CASSLGAGGGNQPQHF. The variable domain in full, completed from reference TRBV5-6 and TRBJ1-5, reads DAGVTQSPTHLIKTRGQQVTLRCSPKSGHDTVSWYQQALGQGPQFIFQYYEEEERQRGNFPDRFSGHQFPNYSSELNVNALLLGDSALYLCASSLGAGGGNQPQHFGDGTRLSIL.

The chain recombines TRBV12-3 or TRBV12-4 with TRBJ2-4, with TRBD2 matching 7 bases. CDR3 length: 15 amino acids. J lost 5 bases, V lost 8 bases, and 12 bases had no gene match. CDR3 DNA: TGTGCCAGCGGTACCCTGGGAGGGCCGGAAAACATTCAGTACTTC. This translates into CASGTLGGPENIQYF.

This clonotype has only a few counts. The chain employs TRBV12-3 or TRBV12-4 and TRBJ1-5; D might be TRBD1 (5 bases). The CDR3 loop spans 13 amino acids. V lost 4 bases and J lost 3, with 7 bases in between. The DNA of the CDR3 is TGTGCCAGCAGTTGGGGCTACAATCAGCCCCAGCATTTT. Amino acid sequence: CASSWGYNQPQHF.